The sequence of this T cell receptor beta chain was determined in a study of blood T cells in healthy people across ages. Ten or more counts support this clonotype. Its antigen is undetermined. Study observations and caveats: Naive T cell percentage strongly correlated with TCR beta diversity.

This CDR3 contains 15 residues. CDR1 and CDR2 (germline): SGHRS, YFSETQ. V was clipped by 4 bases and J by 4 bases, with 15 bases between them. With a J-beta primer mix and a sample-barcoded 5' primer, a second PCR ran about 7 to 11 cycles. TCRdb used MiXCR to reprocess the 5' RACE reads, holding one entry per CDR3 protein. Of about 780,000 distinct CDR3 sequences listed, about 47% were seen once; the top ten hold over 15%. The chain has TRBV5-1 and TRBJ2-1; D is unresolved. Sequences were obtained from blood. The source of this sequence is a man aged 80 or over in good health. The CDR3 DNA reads TGCGCCAGCAGCCCCCTCCGGCCCTCGTACAATGAGCAGTTCTTC. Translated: CASSPLRPSYNEQFF.